This is a list of T cell receptor beta chains from one sample in a study of post-analysis software for immune sequencing data. Each CDR3 protein gets one entry after TCRdb re-called the PCR reads with MiXCR. The sample records roughly 400,000 distinct CDR3 sequences, 35% to 45% being singletons. Input material: blood. All receptors come from a girl aged 2 to 10 with multiple sclerosis. Each CDR3 is given with its conserved first and last residue. Each record gives: CDR3 DNA, CDR3 protein, J gene, V gene, clone size, D gene. D genes are given only for firm matches. Clone size appears in some rows only: once, few, many, or a class for an expanded clone.

CDR3nt: TGTGCCATCAGTGACTTATTGGAGCTGTTTTTT
CDR3aa: CAISDLLELFF
j_gene: TRBJ2-2
v_gene: TRBV10-3
abundance: NA
d_gene: NA

CDR3nt: TGCGCCAGCAGTATCGTACCTAGCGGGGGTAGCTCCTACGAGCAGTACTTC
CDR3aa: CASSIVPSGGSSYEQYF
j_gene: TRBJ2-7
v_gene: TRBV5-1
abundance: NA
d_gene: TRBD2

CDR3nt: TGTGCCAGCAGCTGGATGGGGGGGCGGACATATAGCAATCAGCCCCAGCATTTT
CDR3aa: CASSWMGGRTYSNQPQHF
j_gene: TRBJ1-5
v_gene: TRBV5-6
abundance: few
d_gene: NA

CDR3nt: TGTGCCAGCAGCTTAACGAGGACAGGGACTGAGACCCAGTACTTC
CDR3aa: CASSLTRTGTETQYF
j_gene: TRBJ2-5
v_gene: TRBV7-3
abundance: NA
d_gene: TRBD1

CDR3nt: TGTGCCAGCAGTCCTCAGGCCAGAACCTACAATGAGCAGTTCTTC
CDR3aa: CASSPQARTYNEQFF
j_gene: TRBJ2-1
v_gene: TRBV7-6
abundance: NA
d_gene: NA

CDR3nt: TGTGCCAGCAGCTTCCGGGGGAACACTGAAGCTTTCTTT
CDR3aa: CASSFRGNTEAFF
j_gene: TRBJ1-1
v_gene: TRBV5-1
abundance: few
d_gene: NA

CDR3nt: TGTGCCAGCAGCTCAGCAGGGGGACCGATCTACGAGCAGTACTTC
CDR3aa: CASSSAGGPIYEQYF
j_gene: TRBJ2-7
v_gene: TRBV7-9
abundance: NA
d_gene: TRBD1

CDR3nt: TGTGCCAGCAGTTTAGGCCCGGGGGGGGACACTGAAGCTTTCTTT
CDR3aa: CASSLGPGGDTEAFF
j_gene: TRBJ1-1
v_gene: TRBV12-3/TRBV12-4
abundance: NA
d_gene: NA

CDR3nt: TGTGCCAGCAGCTTATACGACTTCCACACCGGGGAGCTGTTTTTT
CDR3aa: CASSLYDFHTGELFF
j_gene: TRBJ2-2
v_gene: TRBV7-2
abundance: NA
d_gene: NA

CDR3nt: TGCAGCGTTGTTTCCAGTAACTATGGCTACACCTTC
CDR3aa: CSVVSSNYGYTF
j_gene: TRBJ1-2
v_gene: TRBV29-1
abundance: NA
d_gene: NA

CDR3nt: TGTGCCAGCAGTTTTGGTCTAGGCGAGCAGTTCTTC
CDR3aa: CASSFGLGEQFF
j_gene: TRBJ2-1
v_gene: TRBV6-5
abundance: few
d_gene: NA

CDR3nt: TGCGCCAGCAGCTTCCGCGGGGGTGGTAGCACAGATACGCAGTATTTT
CDR3aa: CASSFRGGGSTDTQYF
j_gene: TRBJ2-3
v_gene: TRBV5-1
abundance: few
d_gene: TRBD2

CDR3nt: TGTGCCAGCAGCCACCCTCCGGGACAGACAATAAATGAGCAGTTCTTC
CDR3aa: CASSHPPGQTINEQFF
j_gene: TRBJ2-1
v_gene: TRBV14
abundance: NA
d_gene: TRBD1

CDR3nt: TGTGCCAGCAGTACACAGGACATGAACACTGAAGCTTTCTTT
CDR3aa: CASSTQDMNTEAFF
j_gene: TRBJ1-1
v_gene: TRBV12-3/TRBV12-4
abundance: NA
d_gene: NA

CDR3nt: TGTGCCAGCAGCACTGGTGGGACTGGTCGGAATGAGCAGTTCTTC
CDR3aa: CASSTGGTGRNEQFF
j_gene: TRBJ2-1
v_gene: TRBV7-2
abundance: NA
d_gene: NA

CDR3nt: TGTGCCAGCAGGCCCCCTTTACGGGTAACCCGAGAGACCCAGTACTTC
CDR3aa: CASRPPLRVTRETQYF
j_gene: TRBJ2-5
v_gene: TRBV2
abundance: NA
d_gene: NA

CDR3nt: TGCAGTGCTAGAGATCCAAGAGCCTCCTACAATGAGCAGTTCTTC
CDR3aa: CSARDPRASYNEQFF
j_gene: TRBJ2-1
v_gene: TRBV20-1
abundance: NA
d_gene: NA

CDR3nt: TGCAGCACGGTGGGAGAGCAGTACTTC
CDR3aa: CSTVGEQYF
j_gene: TRBJ2-4
v_gene: TRBV29-1
abundance: few
d_gene: NA

CDR3nt: TGTGCCAGCAGCTTGAAGCAGAGCTATGGCTACACCTTC
CDR3aa: CASSLKQSYGYTF
j_gene: TRBJ1-2
v_gene: TRBV5-4
abundance: NA
d_gene: NA

CDR3nt: TGTGCCAGCAGTGACTTAACTATAGCGGGAGGTTACGAGCAGTACTTC
CDR3aa: CASSDLTIAGGYEQYF
j_gene: TRBJ2-7
v_gene: TRBV6-5
abundance: few
d_gene: TRBD2

CDR3nt: TGCGCCAGCAGTTCGGGGGGGCCTGAGCAGTTCTTC
CDR3aa: CASSSGGPEQFF
j_gene: TRBJ2-1
v_gene: TRBV10-2
abundance: many
d_gene: TRBD2

CDR3nt: TGTGCCAGCAGCCAAGATAGACGGGGACGGGGATACAATGAGCAGTTCTTC
CDR3aa: CASSQDRRGRGYNEQFF
j_gene: TRBJ2-1
v_gene: TRBV14
abundance: NA
d_gene: NA

CDR3nt: TGCGCCAGCAGCATGAGGGGGGGCCGCTTAGATACGCAGTATTTT
CDR3aa: CASSMRGGRLDTQYF
j_gene: TRBJ2-3
v_gene: TRBV5-1
abundance: few
d_gene: NA

CDR3nt: TGCGCCAGCAGCCAACCTAGCGGGAGCTGGAACGAGCAGTACTTC
CDR3aa: CASSQPSGSWNEQYF
j_gene: TRBJ2-7
v_gene: TRBV4-1
abundance: few
d_gene: TRBD2

CDR3nt: TGTGCCAGCAGCGTACTAGTAAATGCTAGAGATACGCAGTATTTT
CDR3aa: CASSVLVNARDTQYF
j_gene: TRBJ2-3
v_gene: TRBV9
abundance: NA
d_gene: NA

CDR3nt: TGTGCCAGTGCGGGACTAGCGGATACACAGTATTTT
CDR3aa: CASAGLADTQYF
j_gene: TRBJ2-3
v_gene: TRBV27
abundance: NA
d_gene: TRBD2

CDR3nt: TGTGCCAGCAGTTTTGGACCTAGCTCCTACGAGCAGTACTTC
CDR3aa: CASSFGPSSYEQYF
j_gene: TRBJ2-7
v_gene: TRBV27
abundance: NA
d_gene: NA

CDR3nt: TGTGCCAGCAGTCCACCACCGAGCTCCTACAATGAGCAGTTCTTC
CDR3aa: CASSPPPSSYNEQFF
j_gene: TRBJ2-1
v_gene: TRBV28
abundance: NA
d_gene: NA

CDR3nt: TGTGCCAGCAGTCTCGACCTACTTCCCGAGGAGACCCAGTACTTC
CDR3aa: CASSLDLLPEETQYF
j_gene: TRBJ2-5
v_gene: TRBV6-2/TRBV6-3
abundance: many
d_gene: NA